This T cell receptor beta chain was identified in a study of T cells after yellow fever vaccination. TCRdb reprocessed the 5' RACE reads via MiXCR and lists one record per CDR3 protein. Of 85,000 to 100,000 distinct CDR3 sequences listed, 4.5% to 6% are singletons. This clonotype came up a few times. Its antigen is currently unknown. Trimming shortened V by 8 bases and J by 8 bases, and 18 bases separated the two germline ends. Germline V gene sequence: CDR1 ENHRY, CDR2 SYGVKD. The CDR3 extends over 13 amino acids. Findings and caveats of the study: Most clones from primary vaccination resurfaced after the booster (roughly 96% CD4, around 90% CD8).

The chain combines TRBV10-3 with TRBJ1-2; weak D call: TRBD1 (6 bases). This TCR came from a man between 18 and 29 years old who received the YFV17D yellow fever vaccine. The sample here was CD8+ T cells sorted from PBMCs, taken 10 days after the yellow fever booster vaccination. CDR3 in amino acids: CAISRGGANGYTF. The CDR3 DNA reads as TGTGCCATCTCCCGGGGGGGGGCAAACGGCTACACCTTC.